The source of this TCR beta chain is a study of control samples from healthy donors and cancer patients. Clones were sequenced by immunoSEQ multiplex PCR, and TCRdb holds only the in-frame ones, with some missing. In the table there are some 79,000 clones, approximately 90% of which are singletons. The germline gives CDR1 SNHLY, CDR2 FYNNEI. The V end lost 6 bases, the J end lost 0 bases, and 8 bases lay between the germline ends. This CDR3 contains 13 residues. The sample comprised blood. This clonotype originated in a man aged 45-65 years in good health. The chain uses TRBV2 and TRBJ1-2; possible D gene TRBD1, 5 bases. The CDR3 DNA reads TGTGCCAGCAGGGACACCGCTAACTATGGCTACACCTTC. Residues: CASRDTANYGYTF.